This entry lists 19 T cell receptor beta chains sequenced from one sample in a study of radiation and T cells in renal cell carcinoma. Regarding time point: baseline pretreatment blood. Treatment reported: 15 Gy SBRT to primary tumor, nephrectomy 4 weeks later. Method: immunoSEQ multiplex PCR; TCRdb's copy keeps in-frame clones and lacks some. This sample has some 140,000 clones, with 70% to 90% found just once. Sequenced here: blood, sampled from a patient whose treatment included radiotherapy and nephrectomy. The receptors derive from a woman aged 45-65 years with renal cell carcinoma.

This rearrangement joins TRBV9 to TRBJ2-7, with 9 positions matching TRBD2. The trim removed 0 bases at V and 3 bases at J, leaving 7 bases unmatched. There are 16 residues in the CDR3. The germline CDR1 and CDR2 sequences are SGDLS and YYNGEE. Here the CDR3 DNA reads TGTGCCAGCAGCGTAGGAGCGGGGGGTAATATCTACGAGCAGTACTTC. This encodes CASSVGAGGNIYEQYF.

The chain couples TRBV9 to TRBJ2-7; 11 nucleotides match TRBD2. The CDR3 is 16 amino acids. Trimming removed 4 bases from V and 2 bases from J; junction bases left unmatched: 8. The germline gives CDR1 SGDLS, CDR2 YYNGEE. CDR3 nucleotide sequence: TGTGCCAGCAGCCCAGAGGGACTAGCGGACCCCTACGAGCAGTACTTC. Translating gives CASSPEGLADPYEQYF.

The rearrangement joins TRBV14 to TRBJ2-3; D gene ambiguous. V was pared by 2 bases and J by 0 bases, with 18 bases between. CDR3 length: 18 residues. Germline values: CDR1 SGHDN, CDR2 FVKESK. The CDR3 spells CASSQKLVSFSSTDTQYF. The CDR3 DNA reads TGTGCCAGCAGCCAAAAGCTCGTCTCATTTTCTAGCACAGATACGCAGTATTTT.

The chain has TRBV19 and TRBJ1-2, with a tentative D call TRBD1 (6 bases). Germline V gene sequence: CDR1 LNHDA, CDR2 SQIVND (reference sequence). The CDR3 is 15 residues long. Trimming cost V 7 bases and J 7 bases, with 22 bases left between them. DNA of the CDR3: TGTGCCAGTAATCATGGAGAGGGGGGCGCGGGTGGCTACACCTTC. It yields the protein CASNHGEGGAGGYTF. The whole variable domain, filled in from reference TRBV19 and TRBJ1-2, reads DGGITQSPKYLFRKEGQNVTLSCEQNLNHDAMYWYRQDPGQGLRLIYYSQIVNDFQKGDIAEGYSVSREKKESFPLTVTSAQKNPTAFYLCASNHGEGGAGGYTFGSGTRLTVV.

The chain combines TRBV19 with TRBJ1-2, with 9 bases lining up with TRBD1. The germline CDR1 and CDR2 sequences are LNHDA and SQIVND (reference sequence). With V trimmed by 6 bases and J by 8 bases, 10 bases remained unmatched. The CDR3 loop spans 14 amino acids. The CDR3 protein is CASRIQGAQRGYTF. The CDR3 DNA sequence: TGTGCCAGTAGAATACAGGGGGCGCAGAGAGGCTACACCTTC.

This chain uses TRBV6-5 with TRBJ2-7, with TRBD1 as a possible D gene (6 bases). Germline CDR1 reads MNHEY; CDR2 reads SVGAGI. The V and J ends lost 4 bases and 0 bases respectively, with 13 bases between them. This CDR3 has 15 residues. The DNA of the CDR3 is TGTGCCAGCAGTTCTGCGGCAGGGGACTCCTACGAGCAGTACTTC. The encoded protein is CASSSAAGDSYEQYF.

V usage is TRBV9 and J usage is TRBJ1-4; 7 nucleotides align to TRBD1. Trimming removed 1 base from V and 3 bases from J; junction bases left unmatched: 3. Germline V lookup: CDR1 SGDLS, CDR2 YYNGEE. The CDR3 contains 15 residues. Here the CDR3 reads CASSVTGASNEKLFF. The DNA for the CDR3 is TGTGCCAGCAGCGTAACAGGGGCGTCTAATGAAAAACTGTTTTTT.

The V call is TRBV6-1, the J call TRBJ1-1; 7 nucleotides match TRBD1. Trimming cost V 8 bases and J 1 base; bases outside gene matches: 7. Germline lookup yields CDR1 MNHNS and CDR2 SASEGT. This CDR3 contains 14 residues. CDR3 protein: CASSWDSANTEAFF. CDR3 coding DNA: TGTGCCAGCTCATGGGACAGCGCGAACACTGAAGCTTTCTTT.

The chain is built from TRBV5-1 and TRBJ2-1; 10 bases fit TRBD2. Losses at the gene ends were 0 bases for V and 7 bases for J; bases not matched to a gene: 7. Germline V gene lookup returns CDR1 SGHRS and CDR2 YFSETQ. CDR3 length: 16 amino acids. The CDR3 DNA sequence: TGCGCCAGCAGCTTGGTACTAGCGGGATCCCCGAATGAGCAGTTCTTC. It specifies CASSLVLAGSPNEQFF.

The chain has TRBV28 and TRBJ2-7, with 14 bases aligning to TRBD2. V lost 5 bases, J lost 5 bases, and 11 bases stayed unmatched. CDR1 is MDHEN, CDR2 SYDVKM, per germline. The CDR3 is 17 amino acids. CDR3 bases: TGTGCCAGCAGTCAACACACTGGACTAGCGGGGGGCAACGAGCAGTACTTC. This codes for CASSQHTGLAGGNEQYF.

The CDR3 loop reads CASTFSGTGINEQFF. The CDR3 coding sequence is TGTGCCAGCACTTTCTCCGGGACAGGGATCAATGAGCAGTTCTTC. The J gene is TRBJ2-1, the V gene TRBV9; TRBD1 aligns across 9 bases. Germline lookup yields CDR1 SGDLS and CDR2 YYNGEE. This CDR3 is 15 amino acids long. With 6 bases clipped from V and 6 bases from J, the junction kept 10 bases outside the gene matches.

The rearrangement joins TRBV6-1 to TRBJ1-2; TRBD1 aligns across 8 bases. The CDR3 length is 15 residues. V was clipped by 2 bases and J by 8 bases; unmatched bases: 10. CDR1 and CDR2 (germline): MNHNS, SASEGT. Here the CDR3 DNA reads TGTGCCAGCAGTGAAATCGGCCAGGGGGCGAACGGCTACACCTTC. Amino acid sequence: CASSEIGQGANGYTF.

This clone was observed a few times. The chain employs TRBV6-5 and TRBJ2-7; D is ambiguous. The CDR3 extends over 13 amino acids. Germline V CDR1 and CDR2: MNHEY, SVGAGI. The V gene lost 10 bases and the J gene lost 6 bases, with 19 bases spanning the gap. In DNA, the CDR3 is TGTGCCACCAAATACGGTAGTTTTTCCGAGCAGTACTTC. Translated, it gives CATKYGSFSEQYF.

J is TRBJ1-2 and V is TRBV6-5; TRBD1 matches 7 bases. Germline CDR1 is MNHEY and CDR2 is SVGAGI. Germline trimming cut 4 bases from V and 7 bases from J; bases unmatched to any gene: 9. CDR3 size: 14 residues. The CDR3 reads CASSSPGGEFGYTF. Here the CDR3 DNA reads TGTGCCAGCAGTTCACCAGGGGGTGAATTTGGCTACACCTTC.

The chain carries TRBV10-1 and TRBJ2-1; D not certain. CDR3 length: 12 amino acids. The germline V gene encodes CDR1 WNHNN and CDR2 SYGVQD (reference sequence). The V and J ends lost 0 bases and 8 bases respectively, with 5 bases between them. CDR3 sequence: CASSESKYEQFF. The CDR3 DNA sequence: TGCGCCAGCAGTGAGTCGAAGTATGAGCAGTTCTTC.

This clone was seen only once. Written as DNA, the CDR3 is TGTGCCAGCAGCGTAGGTTCAGTCACAGATACGCAGTATTTT. This codes for CASSVGSVTDTQYF. V usage is TRBV9 and J usage is TRBJ2-3; D is uncertain. The CDR3 totals 14 residues. The ends were cut back, 0 bases at V and 2 bases at J, with 7 bases in the middle. CDR1 is SGDLS, CDR2 YYNGEE, per germline. Using reference TRBV9 and TRBJ2-3 for the parts outside the CDR3, the full variable domain is DSGVTQTPKHLITATGQRVTLRCSPRSGDLSVYWYQQSLDQGLQFLIQYYNGEERAKGNILERFSAQQFPDLHSELNLSSLELGDSALYFCASSVGSVTDTQYFGPGTRLTVL.

As for this clone: The final CDR3 position lacks the conserved phenylalanine or tryptophan, pointing to a likely read error. It is unclear where the CDR3 begins or ends on the DNA, so no DNA is shown, and the CDR3 is as TCRdb lists it. The chain uses TRBV25-1 and TRBJ2-7; TRBD1 is the table's D call, not checked against the DNA. The CDR3 spans 12 amino acids, including both terminal residues. Per germline, CDR1 MGHDK and CDR2 SYGVNS. The CDR3 loop reads CASSEYPEQVRL.

The rearrangement links TRBV27 to TRBJ2-1; TRBD2 is a possible D gene (6 bases). The CDR3 consists of 13 residues. With 1 base removed from V and 6 bases from J, the gap between germline ends came to 7 bases. CDR1 MNHEY and CDR2 SMNVEV come from the germline V gene (reference sequence). CDR3 sequence reads: CASSLLGGNEQFF. DNA for the CDR3: TGTGCCAGCAGTTTATTGGGGGGCAATGAGCAGTTCTTC.

This clone showed up just a few times. The genes are TRBV2 and TRBJ1-2, with D tentatively TRBD1 (6 bases). This CDR3 has 13 residues. The V end was cut by 3 bases, the J end by 3 bases, with 8 bases between. Germline values: CDR1 SNHLY, CDR2 FYNNEI. The CDR3 region is CASSERTDYGYTF. The CDR3 region has the DNA TGTGCCAGCAGTGAGAGGACAGACTATGGCTACACCTTC.